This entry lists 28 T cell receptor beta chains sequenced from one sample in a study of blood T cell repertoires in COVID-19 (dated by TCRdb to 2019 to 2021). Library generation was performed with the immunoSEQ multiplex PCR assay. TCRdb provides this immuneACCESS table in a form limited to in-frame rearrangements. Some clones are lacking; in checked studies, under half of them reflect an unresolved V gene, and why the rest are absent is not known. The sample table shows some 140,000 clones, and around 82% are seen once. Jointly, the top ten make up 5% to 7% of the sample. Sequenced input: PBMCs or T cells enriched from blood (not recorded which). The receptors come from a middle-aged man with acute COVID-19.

The CDR3 coding sequence is TGCGCCAGCAGTCCCGGGACAGAATATGGCTACACCTTC. Encoded protein: CASSPGTEYGYTF. The V and J genes are TRBV10-1 and TRBJ1-2; 7 bases agree with TRBD1. V gave up 5 bases and J gave up 5 bases; unmatched junction bases: 5. CDR3 length: 13 residues. Germline V gene data show CDR1 as WNHNN and CDR2 as SYGVQD (reference sequence).

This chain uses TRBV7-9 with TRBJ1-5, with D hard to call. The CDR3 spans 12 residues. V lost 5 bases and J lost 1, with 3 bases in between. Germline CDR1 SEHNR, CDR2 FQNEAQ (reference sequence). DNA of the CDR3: TGTGCCAGCAGCATAAGCAATCAGCCCCAGCATTTT. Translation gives CASSISNQPQHF.

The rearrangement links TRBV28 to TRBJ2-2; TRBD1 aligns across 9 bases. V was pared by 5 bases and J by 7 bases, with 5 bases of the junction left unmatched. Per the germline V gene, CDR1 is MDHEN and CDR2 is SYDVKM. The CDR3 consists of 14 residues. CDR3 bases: TGTGCCAGCAGTCGGACAGGGGTTTTCGGGGAGCTGTTTTTT. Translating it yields CASSRTGVFGELFF.

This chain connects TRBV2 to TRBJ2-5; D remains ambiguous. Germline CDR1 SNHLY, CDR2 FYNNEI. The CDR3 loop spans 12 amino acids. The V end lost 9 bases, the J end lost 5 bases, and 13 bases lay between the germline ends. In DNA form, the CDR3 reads TGTGCCAGTTCAACTCGTCCGGAGACCCAGTACTTC. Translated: CASSTRPETQYF.

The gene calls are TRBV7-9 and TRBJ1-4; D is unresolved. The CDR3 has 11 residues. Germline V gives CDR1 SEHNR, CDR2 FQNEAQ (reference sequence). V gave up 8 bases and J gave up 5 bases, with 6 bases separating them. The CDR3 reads CASGSNEKLFF. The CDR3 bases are TGTGCCAGCGGCTCGAATGAAAAACTGTTTTTT.

CDR3 bases: TGTGCCAGTAGTCCCTATGGGGCAGGGGGAAAAGAGACCCAGTACTTC. This encodes CASSPYGAGGKETQYF. This rearrangement joins TRBV19 to TRBJ2-5; 7 bases match TRBD1. The V gene's germline CDR1 is LNHDA and CDR2 SQIVND (reference sequence). The CDR3 is 16 residues long. V lost 5 bases to trimming and J lost 3 bases; unmatched junction nucleotides: 12.

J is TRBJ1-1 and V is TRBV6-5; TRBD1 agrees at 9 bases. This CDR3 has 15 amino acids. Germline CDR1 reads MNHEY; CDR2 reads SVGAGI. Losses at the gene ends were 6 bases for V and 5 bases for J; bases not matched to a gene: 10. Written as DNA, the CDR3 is TGTGCCAGCAGGGCAGGGGGACAGGGAGGAACTGAAGCTTTCTTT. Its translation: CASRAGGQGGTEAFF.

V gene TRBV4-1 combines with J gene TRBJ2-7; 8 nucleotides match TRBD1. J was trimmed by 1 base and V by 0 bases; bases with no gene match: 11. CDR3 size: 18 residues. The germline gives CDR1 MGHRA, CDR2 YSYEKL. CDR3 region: CASSQDPNRQGTSYEQYF. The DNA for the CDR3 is TGCGCCAGCAGCCAAGATCCCAACCGACAGGGGACTTCCTACGAGCAGTACTTC.

The CDR3 nucleotides read TGTGCCAGCAGCGAGCGTACAGATACGCAGTATTTT. Amino acids: CASSERTDTQYF. This chain links TRBV9 with TRBJ2-3; D gene uncertain. V was pared by 3 bases and J by 3 bases, with 5 bases between. The germline V gene encodes CDR1 SGDLS and CDR2 YYNGEE. This CDR3 has 12 residues.

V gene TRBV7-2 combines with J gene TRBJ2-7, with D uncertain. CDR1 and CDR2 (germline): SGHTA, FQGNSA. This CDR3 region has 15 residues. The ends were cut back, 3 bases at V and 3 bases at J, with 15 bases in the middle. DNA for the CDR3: TGTGCCAGCAGCTTCGGGTTCTCCCCCTTCTACGAGCAGTACTTC. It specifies CASSFGFSPFYEQYF.

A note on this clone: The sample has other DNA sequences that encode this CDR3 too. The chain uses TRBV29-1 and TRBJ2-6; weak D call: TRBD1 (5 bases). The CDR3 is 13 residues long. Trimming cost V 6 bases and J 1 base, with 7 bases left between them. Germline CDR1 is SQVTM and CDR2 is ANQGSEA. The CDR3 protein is CSVQGSGANVLTF. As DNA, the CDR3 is TGCAGCGTGCAGGGTTCTGGGGCCAACGTCCTGACTTTC. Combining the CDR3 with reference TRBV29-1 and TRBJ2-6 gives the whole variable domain SAVISQKPSRDICQRGTSLTIQCQVDSQVTMMFWYRQQPGQSLTLIATANQGSEATYESGFVIDKFPISRPNLTFSTLTVSNMSPEDSSIYLCSVQGSGANVLTFGAGSRLTVL.

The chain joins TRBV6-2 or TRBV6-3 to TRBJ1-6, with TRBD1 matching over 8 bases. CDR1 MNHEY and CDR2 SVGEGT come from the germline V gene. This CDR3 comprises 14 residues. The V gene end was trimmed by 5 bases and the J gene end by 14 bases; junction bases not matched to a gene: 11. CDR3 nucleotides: TGTGCCAGCAGTGACGGACAGGGACCTTTGGCCCTCCACTTT. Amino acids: CASSDGQGPLALHF.

CDR3 residues: CASSPPVDREEGEQFF. Here the CDR3 DNA reads TGCGCCAGCAGTCCGCCTGTTGACAGGGAAGAGGGTGAGCAGTTCTTC. The chain employs TRBV23-1 and TRBJ2-1; 7 nucleotides match TRBD1. TRBV23-1 qualifies as an ORF whose function is uncertain. V trimming: 4 bases; J trimming: 9 bases; junction bases outside the gene matches: 15. The length of the CDR3 is 16 residues.

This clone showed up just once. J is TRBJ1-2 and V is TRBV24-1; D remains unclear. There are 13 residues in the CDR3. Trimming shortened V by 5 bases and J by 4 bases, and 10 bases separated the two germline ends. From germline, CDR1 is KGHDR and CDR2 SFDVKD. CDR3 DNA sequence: TGTGCCACCAGTGCACAAAGTTCCTATGGCTACACCTTC. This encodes CATSAQSSYGYTF.

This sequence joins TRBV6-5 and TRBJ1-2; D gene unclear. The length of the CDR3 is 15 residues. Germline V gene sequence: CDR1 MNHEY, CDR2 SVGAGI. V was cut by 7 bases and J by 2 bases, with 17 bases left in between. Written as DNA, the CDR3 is TGTGCCAGCACCCAACGCGGCAGCCTCAACTATGGCTACACCTTC. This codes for CASTQRGSLNYGYTF.

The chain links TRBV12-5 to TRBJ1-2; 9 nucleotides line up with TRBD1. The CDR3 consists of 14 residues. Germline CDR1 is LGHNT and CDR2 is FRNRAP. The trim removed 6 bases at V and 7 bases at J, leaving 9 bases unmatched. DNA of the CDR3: TGTGCTAGTGGCACGGGACAGGGTCCTTCTGGCTACACCTTC. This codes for CASGTGQGPSGYTF.

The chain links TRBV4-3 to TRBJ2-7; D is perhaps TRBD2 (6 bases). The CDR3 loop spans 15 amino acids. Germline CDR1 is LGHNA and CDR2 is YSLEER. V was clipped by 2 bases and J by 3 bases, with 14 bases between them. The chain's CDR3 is CASSQSTSSFYEQYF. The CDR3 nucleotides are TGCGCCAGCAGCCAAAGCACTAGCAGTTTCTACGAGCAGTACTTC.

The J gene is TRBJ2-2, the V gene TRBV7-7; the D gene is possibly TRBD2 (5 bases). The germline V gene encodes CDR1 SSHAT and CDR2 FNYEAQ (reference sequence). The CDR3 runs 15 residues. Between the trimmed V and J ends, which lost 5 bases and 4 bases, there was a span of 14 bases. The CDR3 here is CASSRYHGGTGELFF. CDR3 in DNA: TGTGCCAGCAGCCGATACCACGGAGGCACCGGGGAGCTGTTTTTT.

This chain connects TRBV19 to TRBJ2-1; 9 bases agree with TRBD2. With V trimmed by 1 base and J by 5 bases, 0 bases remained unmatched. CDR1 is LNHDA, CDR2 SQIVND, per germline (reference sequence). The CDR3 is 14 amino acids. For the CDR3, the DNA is TGTGCCAGTAGTATAGCTAGCGGGAACAATGAGCAGTTCTTC. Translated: CASSIASGNNEQFF.

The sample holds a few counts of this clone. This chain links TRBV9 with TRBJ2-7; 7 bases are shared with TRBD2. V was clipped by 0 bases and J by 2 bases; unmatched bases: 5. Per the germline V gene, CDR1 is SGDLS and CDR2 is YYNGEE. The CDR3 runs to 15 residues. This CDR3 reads CASSVGSGGAYEQYF. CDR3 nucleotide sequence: TGTGCCAGCAGCGTAGGTTCGGGAGGCGCCTACGAGCAGTACTTC.

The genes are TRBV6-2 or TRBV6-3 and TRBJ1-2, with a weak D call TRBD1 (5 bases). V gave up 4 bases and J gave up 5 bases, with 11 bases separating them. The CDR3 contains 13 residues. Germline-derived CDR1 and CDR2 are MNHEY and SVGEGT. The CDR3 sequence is CASSFVGGYGYTF. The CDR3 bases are TGTGCCAGCAGTTTCGTCGGGGGTTATGGCTACACCTTC.

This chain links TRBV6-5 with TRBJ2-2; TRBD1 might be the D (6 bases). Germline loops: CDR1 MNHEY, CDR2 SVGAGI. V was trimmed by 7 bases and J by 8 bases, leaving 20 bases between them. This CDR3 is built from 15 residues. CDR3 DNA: TGTGCCAGCATTCCAGGGGCAGGGTTTTGGGGGGAGCTGTTTTTT. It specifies CASIPGAGFWGELFF.

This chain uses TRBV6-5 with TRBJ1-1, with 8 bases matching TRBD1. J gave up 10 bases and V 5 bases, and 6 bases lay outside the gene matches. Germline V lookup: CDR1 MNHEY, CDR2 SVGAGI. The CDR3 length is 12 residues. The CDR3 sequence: CASSPRTGRAFF. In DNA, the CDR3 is TGTGCCAGCAGTCCACGGACAGGGAGAGCTTTCTTT.

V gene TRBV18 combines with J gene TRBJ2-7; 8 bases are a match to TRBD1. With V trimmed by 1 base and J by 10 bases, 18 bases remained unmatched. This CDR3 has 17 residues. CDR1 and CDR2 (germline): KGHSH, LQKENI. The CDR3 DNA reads TGTGCCAGCTCACCACTTTCCGGCGATGGACAGGGAAAGCGTCAGTACTTC. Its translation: CASSPLSGDGQGKRQYF.

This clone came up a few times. CDR3 nucleotide sequence: TGTGCCAGCAAAGGCGGGGCCGTTTCATCAGGGGAGCTGTTTTTT. It encodes CASKGGAVSSGELFF. This rearrangement joins TRBV7-6 to TRBJ2-2; D might be TRBD2 (6 bases). V dropped 7 bases and J dropped 8 bases, with 20 bases sitting between them. Germline assignment: CDR1 SGHVS and CDR2 FNYEAQ. The CDR3 is made up of 15 amino acids.

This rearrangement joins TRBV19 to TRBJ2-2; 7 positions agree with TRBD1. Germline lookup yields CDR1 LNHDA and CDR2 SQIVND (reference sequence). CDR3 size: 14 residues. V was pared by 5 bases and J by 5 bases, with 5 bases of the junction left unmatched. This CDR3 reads CASSPTGRTGELFF. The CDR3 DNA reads TGTGCCAGTAGTCCGACAGGGCGAACCGGGGAGCTGTTTTTT.

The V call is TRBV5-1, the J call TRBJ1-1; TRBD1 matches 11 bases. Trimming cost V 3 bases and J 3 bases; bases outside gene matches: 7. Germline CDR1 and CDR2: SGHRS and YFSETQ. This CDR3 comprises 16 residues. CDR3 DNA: TGCGCCAGCAGCTCGGCGGGGACAGGGGGTGACACTGAAGCTTTCTTT. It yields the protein CASSSAGTGGDTEAFF.

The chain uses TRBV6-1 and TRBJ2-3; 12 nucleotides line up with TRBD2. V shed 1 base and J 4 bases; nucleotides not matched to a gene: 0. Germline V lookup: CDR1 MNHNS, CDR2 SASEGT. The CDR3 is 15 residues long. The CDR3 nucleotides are TGTGCCAGCAGTGAAGGACTAGCGGGGGCAGATACGCAGTATTTT. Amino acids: CASSEGLAGADTQYF.